These 19 T cell receptor beta chains came from one sample sequenced in a study of CD8 T cells in Susac syndrome. It was with random hexamers that about 0.45 to 1 ug RNA was reverse transcribed. A single record per CDR3 protein comes from TCRdb applying MiXCR to the immunoSEQ multiplex PCR reads. Of a few hundred thousand distinct CDR3 sequences in the sample, 92% were seen once. Sequencing was done on a sample of CD8+ T cells from PBMCs. All receptors derive from a human donor with multiple sclerosis.

V gene TRBV5-1 combines with J gene TRBJ1-1; 8 bases line up with TRBD1. The CDR3 covers 16 residues. Unmatched junction bases numbered 9, after V lost 4 bases and J lost 1 base. The V gene's germline CDR1 is SGHRS and CDR2 YFSETQ. CDR3 DNA sequence: TGCGCCAGCAGCCCCGGGCAGGGGGCAGCGAACACTGAAGCTTTCTTT. It is translated as CASSPGQGAANTEAFF.

This rearrangement joins TRBV5-1 to TRBJ2-7; 10 bases are shared with TRBD2. Trimming at V came to 0 bases and at J to 5 bases, leaving 5 bases not matched to a gene. CDR3 length: 15 amino acids. Germline loops: CDR1 SGHRS, CDR2 YFSETQ. The DNA for the CDR3 is TGCGCCAGCAGCTTGGTCACTAGCGGGACTAACGAGCAGTACTTC. This translates into CASSLVTSGTNEQYF.

This chain joins TRBV5-1 and TRBJ1-1; TRBD1 matches 7 bases. In germline, CDR1 is SGHRS, CDR2 YFSETQ. V shed 1 base and J 1 base; nucleotides not matched to a gene: 10. This CDR3 has 17 residues. Here the CDR3 DNA reads TGCGCCAGCAGCTTGCATGTAAGGCAGGGGGAGAACACTGAAGCTTTCTTT. This codes for CASSLHVRQGENTEAFF.

The rearrangement joins TRBV4-3 to TRBJ1-2, with 8 bases matching TRBD1. V shed 4 bases, J shed 6 bases, and the junction held 4 bases outside the gene matches. The CDR3 is 13 residues long. The V gene's germline CDR1 is LGHNA and CDR2 YSLEER. The CDR3 sequence is CASSPSGGHGYTF. CDR3 coding DNA: TGCGCCAGCAGCCCCTCAGGGGGCCATGGCTACACCTTC.

The chain carries TRBV9 and TRBJ2-6; D gene ambiguous. There are 15 residues in the CDR3. Germline assignment: CDR1 SGDLS and CDR2 YYNGEE. The germline V and J ends were trimmed by 0 bases and 0 bases, with 4 bases remaining between them. CDR3 protein: CASSVALSGANVLTF. The CDR3 DNA reads as TGTGCCAGCAGCGTAGCCCTCTCTGGGGCCAACGTCCTGACTTTC.

This clonotype was counted a single time. This chain links TRBV4-1 with TRBJ2-7; 8 nucleotides line up with TRBD1. In germline, CDR1 is MGHRA, CDR2 YSYEKL. The CDR3 totals 15 residues. After removal of 4 bases from V and 5 bases from J, the junction contained 10 bases not matched to a gene. This chain's CDR3 is CASSPLNRGNNEQYF. CDR3 DNA sequence: TGCGCCAGCAGCCCCTTAAACAGGGGGAATAACGAGCAGTACTTC.

The gene calls are TRBV20-1 and TRBJ1-3; D not resolved. The CDR3 has 16 residues. V lost 2 bases and J lost 0, with 14 bases in between. The germline V gene encodes CDR1 DFQATT and CDR2 SNEGSKA (reference sequence). The CDR3 bases are TGCAGTGCTAGATCCCTGGCTGCTTACTCTGGAAACACCATATATTTT. Protein sequence: CSARSLAAYSGNTIYF.

This chain uses TRBV9 with TRBJ2-2, with 7 positions matching TRBD1. V gave up 0 bases and J gave up 4 bases; unmatched junction bases: 9. Germline assignment: CDR1 SGDLS and CDR2 YYNGEE. The CDR3 is 17 residues long. In DNA form, the CDR3 reads TGTGCCAGCAGCGTAGCTACCCAGGGGGAGAGCACCGGGGAGCTGTTTTTT. Protein sequence: CASSVATQGESTGELFF.

The chain uses TRBV9 and TRBJ2-5; D gene ambiguous. This CDR3 has 13 residues. Trimming removed 0 bases at V and 2 bases at J, with 5 bases between. Germline CDR1 is SGDLS and CDR2 is YYNGEE. This chain's CDR3 is CASSVDEQETQYF. Here the CDR3 DNA reads TGTGCCAGCAGCGTAGACGAGCAAGAGACCCAGTACTTC.

CDR3 in DNA: TGTGCCAGCAGCCTCGGACTAGCCCATGAGCAGTTCTTC. It yields the protein CASSLGLAHEQFF. The chain has TRBV27 and TRBJ2-1; 8 nucleotides match TRBD2. In germline, CDR1 is MNHEY, CDR2 SMNVEV (reference sequence). The V and J ends lost 6 bases and 8 bases, in that order; junction bases with no gene match: 6. The CDR3 spans 13 residues.

The rearrangement links TRBV27 to TRBJ2-7; D is perhaps TRBD1 (6 bases). CDR1 is MNHEY and CDR2 is SMNVEV in the germline V gene (reference sequence). Trimming removed 3 bases at V and 6 bases at J, with 15 bases between. CDR3 length equals 14 residues. CDR3 bases: TGTGCCAGCAGTTTTCAACAGGGTTGGGGCGAGCAGTACTTC. Protein product: CASSFQQGWGEQYF.

The V call is TRBV5-6, the J call TRBJ2-1; D gene uncertain. V was shortened by 2 bases and J by 4 bases, with 10 bases between the two germline ends. The germline gives CDR1 SGHDT, CDR2 YYEEEE. CDR3 size: 14 residues. This CDR3 is CASSFFVAYNEQFF. The CDR3, as DNA: TGTGCCAGCAGCTTTTTTGTGGCGTACAATGAGCAGTTCTTC.

The CDR3 DNA reads as TGCGCCAGCAGGGGGGAAGGTCTGGAGCCCCAGCATTTT. Its protein product is CASRGEGLEPQHF. The chain employs TRBV10-2 and TRBJ1-5, with D possibly matching TRBD1 (5 bases). This CDR3 region has 13 residues. Germline loops: CDR1 WSHSY, CDR2 SAAADI. Trimming shortened V by 6 bases and J by 8 bases, and 14 bases separated the two germline ends.

J is TRBJ2-2 and V is TRBV15, with a possible D match to TRBD2 (5 bases). The ends were cut back, 8 bases at V and 1 base at J, with 8 bases in the middle. This CDR3 has 13 amino acids. Germline-derived CDR1 and CDR2 are LNHNV and YYDKDF (reference sequence). In DNA form, the CDR3 reads TGTGCCACCTCCGGGGAGAACACCGGGGAGCTGTTTTTT. It is translated as CATSGENTGELFF.

V usage is TRBV14 and J usage is TRBJ1-4, with D perhaps TRBD1 (5 bases). The germline V and J ends were trimmed by 3 bases and 6 bases, with 17 bases remaining between them. This CDR3 has 16 amino acids. CDR1 and CDR2 (germline): SGHDN, FVKESK. For the CDR3, the DNA is TGTGCCAGCAGCCATCAACCAGGGTCTGGAGATGAAAAACTGTTTTTT. Translating it yields CASSHQPGSGDEKLFF.

This chain joins TRBV30 and TRBJ1-2; the D is unclear. With 6 bases removed from V and 1 base from J, the gap between germline ends came to 12 bases. The CDR3 runs 13 residues. The germline gives CDR1 GTSNPN, CDR2 SVGIG (reference sequence). The CDR3 spells CACEDGLNYGYTF. The CDR3 DNA is TGTGCCTGTGAGGACGGCCTTAACTATGGCTACACCTTC.

J is TRBJ1-5 and V is TRBV27; unclear D gene. Between the trimmed V and J ends, which lost 3 bases and 0 bases, there was a span of 21 bases. The CDR3 is 19 residues long. The V gene's germline CDR1 is MNHEY and CDR2 SMNVEV (reference sequence). CDR3 region: CASSFKGPAIPYSNQPQHF. The CDR3, as DNA: TGTGCCAGCAGTTTTAAGGGTCCCGCAATACCTTATAGCAATCAGCCCCAGCATTTT.

The chain recombines TRBV4-3 with TRBJ2-2; D gene ambiguous. Germline CDR1 LGHNA, CDR2 YSLEER. Trimming shortened V by 1 base and J by 4 bases, and 7 bases separated the two germline ends. The CDR3 extends over 14 amino acids. The CDR3 nucleotides read TGCGCCAGCAGCCAAGTGCAAACCACCGGGGAGCTGTTTTTT. It is translated as CASSQVQTTGELFF.

This clonotype was observed a handful of times. The J gene is TRBJ1-5, the V gene TRBV13, with D possibly TRBD1 on 5 matching bases. Germline assignment: CDR1 PRHDT and CDR2 FYEKMQ (reference sequence). The CDR3 contains 13 residues. Trimming left V 1 base short and J 10 bases short, with 11 bases between. The CDR3 loop is CASSLAKQGPQHF. CDR3 nucleotides: TGTGCCAGCAGCTTAGCAAAGCAGGGACCCCAGCATTTT.